This entry lists 24 T cell receptor beta chains sequenced from one sample in a study of shared clonotypes between healthy human individuals. Clones were sequenced by immunoSEQ multiplex PCR, and TCRdb holds only the in-frame ones, with some missing. The sample has about 560,000 clones, roughly 79% seen once. Sequenced: PBMCs. These receptors were obtained from a middle-aged woman in good health. Some clones in this sample may be carry-over from other donors' samples.

This clone came up once. The chain carries TRBV7-8 and TRBJ2-2; TRBD2 agrees at 10 bases. CDR1 and CDR2 from the germline V gene are SGHVS and FQNEAQ. The V gene end was trimmed by 5 bases and the J gene end by 5 bases; junction bases not matched to a gene: 8. The CDR3 length is 16 residues. Here the CDR3 reads CASSGPSGRATGELFF. DNA of the CDR3: TGTGCCAGCAGCGGCCCGAGCGGGAGGGCAACCGGGGAGCTGTTTTTT.

This chain joins TRBV5-1 and TRBJ2-1; the D call may be TRBD1 or TRBD2 (5 bases each). The CDR3 consists of 15 residues. The germline gives CDR1 SGHRS, CDR2 YFSETQ. Trimming took 3 bases from V and 3 from J, leaving 13 bases between them. The CDR3 coding sequence is TGCGCCAGCAGCTGGGCCGGGGCGGACTACAATGAGCAGTTCTTC. Amino acid sequence: CASSWAGADYNEQFF.

This clone appeared a single time. V usage is TRBV5-4 and J usage is TRBJ2-1, with D perhaps matching TRBD2 (5 bases). This CDR3 region has 12 residues. Germline V gene lookup returns CDR1 SGHNT and CDR2 YYREEE (reference sequence). Trimming took 0 bases from V and 10 from J, leaving 8 bases between them. CDR3: CASSLDSGEQFF. The DNA of the CDR3 is TGTGCCAGCAGCTTGGATTCGGGAGAGCAGTTCTTC.

The CDR3 bases are TGTGCCAGCAGTGAAGGTGGGAGTTGGGCCAACGTCCTGACTTTC. It translates to CASSEGGSWANVLTF. This chain uses TRBV6-1 with TRBJ2-6; TRBD2 is a possible D gene (5 bases). V gave up 1 base and J gave up 5 bases, with 9 bases separating them. From germline, CDR1 is MNHNS and CDR2 SASEGT. The CDR3 has 15 residues.

This clone was counted a few times. The genes are TRBV5-5 and TRBJ2-5, with D perhaps given as TRBD1 or TRBD2 (5 bases each). This CDR3 region has 14 residues. Germline lookup yields CDR1 SGHKS and CDR2 YYEKEE (reference sequence). Deletions cut 8 bases from V and 5 bases from J, with 19 bases between. CDR3 nucleotides: TGTGCCAGAGCGCCGGGACCCCGGCACGAGACCCAGTACTTC. This encodes CARAPGPRHETQYF.

This clone appeared a few times. J is TRBJ2-3 and V is TRBV5-1, with TRBD2 matching 14 bases. V lost 0 bases to trimming and J lost 2 bases; unmatched junction nucleotides: 8. CDR1 and CDR2 (germline): SGHRS, YFSETQ. The CDR3 extends over 19 amino acids. CDR3 loop: CASSLGRLAGGFPTDTQYF. The CDR3 DNA reads TGCGCCAGCAGCTTGGGGAGACTAGCGGGAGGGTTCCCCACAGATACGCAGTATTTT.

This clone has a handful of counts. The V gene is TRBV5-8, the J gene TRBJ1-5; D gene ambiguous. Germline V gives CDR1 SGHTS, CDR2 YDEGEE. The germline V and J ends were trimmed by 7 bases and 4 bases, with 12 bases remaining between them. The CDR3 totals 13 residues. The CDR3 DNA reads as TGTGCCAGCGGTCAGCCAAAAAATCAGCCCCAGCATTTT. Its protein is CASGQPKNQPQHF.

The rearrangement joins TRBV5-6 to TRBJ2-5; 11 bases are shared with TRBD2. V lost 0 bases and J lost 5; bases outside the gene matches: 6. The germline gives CDR1 SGHDT, CDR2 YYEEEE. CDR3 length equals 16 residues. The CDR3 is CASSLVTSGSAETQYF. CDR3 bases: TGTGCCAGCAGCTTGGTTACTAGCGGGAGTGCGGAGACCCAGTACTTC.

The gene calls are TRBV25-1 and TRBJ2-5, with D tentatively TRBD2 (5 bases). Looked up from germline, CDR1 is MGHDK and CDR2 is SYGVNS. Trimming shortened V by 6 bases and J by 5 bases, and 16 bases separated the two germline ends. CDR3 length equals 14 residues. The CDR3 sequence is CASRGGSAVETQYF. CDR3 coding DNA: TGTGCCAGCAGGGGCGGGTCCGCTGTGGAGACCCAGTACTTC.

V usage is TRBV7-2 and J usage is TRBJ2-5, with D uncertain. The better agreement between TRBJ2-7 and the DNA end casts doubt on the J call. Germline V lookup: CDR1 SGHTA, CDR2 FQGNSA. CDR3 size: 13 residues. The CDR3 protein is CASSFAAPYEQYF. The CDR3 DNA follows: TGTGCCAGCAGCTTTGCGGCTCCCTACGAGCAGTACTTC.

The J gene is TRBJ1-1, the V gene TRBV5-4; 7 bases are shared with TRBD1. Trimming took 4 bases from V and 5 from J; bases not matched to a gene: 17. CDR1 is SGHNT and CDR2 is YYREEE in the germline V gene (reference sequence). CDR3 length equals 17 residues. The CDR3, as DNA: TGTGCCAGCAGCCGCGGCGTCCGGGGACAGCGGCGTACTGAAGCTTTCTTT. Protein product: CASSRGVRGQRRTEAFF.

This clone appeared once. CDR3 sequence (DNA): TGTGCCAGTAGTATCTGGCAGGGCGTTTCGGTCAACACCGGGGAGCTGTTTTTT. Its protein is CASSIWQGVSVNTGELFF. The chain has TRBV19 and TRBJ2-2; perhaps TRBD1 as D (5 bases). This CDR3 spans 18 amino acids. CDR1 and CDR2 from the germline V gene are LNHDA and SQIVND (reference sequence). With 3 bases removed from V and 2 bases from J, the gap between germline ends came to 19 bases. Filled out from reference TRBV19 and TRBJ2-2, the complete variable domain reads DGGITQSPKYLFRKEGQNVTLSCEQNLNHDAMYWYRQDPGQGLRLIYYSQIVNDFQKGDIAEGYSVSREKKESFPLTVTSAQKNPTAFYLCASSIWQGVSVNTGELFFGEGSRLTVL.

This clone was counted between two and nine times. The chain uses TRBV5-1 and TRBJ1-4, with 7 positions matching TRBD1. Germline V gene lookup returns CDR1 SGHRS and CDR2 YFSETQ. This CDR3 is 16 amino acids long. Trimming cost V 0 bases and J 8 bases; bases outside gene matches: 10. The CDR3 DNA follows: TGCGCCAGCAGCTTGGAATTCAACAGGGGAGAAGAAAAACTGTTTTTT. This encodes CASSLEFNRGEEKLFF.

The rearrangement joins TRBV27 to TRBJ2-5; no clear D. The CDR3 covers 15 residues. The germline V gene encodes CDR1 MNHEY and CDR2 SMNVEV (reference sequence). V lost 3 bases, J lost 0 bases, and 11 bases lay in between. CDR3 sequence: CASSFRARHQETQYF. CDR3 DNA: TGTGCCAGCAGTTTTAGGGCCAGACACCAAGAGACCCAGTACTTC.

The sample holds one count of this clone. The chain uses TRBV7-2 and TRBJ2-2; D is perhaps TRBD1 (5 bases). Germline V gives CDR1 SGHTA, CDR2 FQGNSA. This CDR3 is built from 15 residues. Trimming removed 6 bases from V and 4 bases from J, with 15 bases in between. In nucleotides, the CDR3 is TGTGCCAGCAGTTCCCGACAGTCAGGCACCGGGGAGCTGTTTTTT. Translated: CASSSRQSGTGELFF.

As regards this clone: Other DNA sequences in this specimen translate into the identical CDR3. The rearrangement uses TRBV6-6 and TRBJ2-7; D remains unclear. V lost 7 bases and J lost 4, with 8 bases in between. CDR1 is MNHNY, CDR2 SVGAGI, per germline (reference sequence). CDR3 size: 11 residues. This CDR3 is CASTQHYEQYF. In DNA form, the CDR3 reads TGTGCCAGCACACAACATTACGAGCAGTACTTC.

This clone occurred once. The chain is built from TRBV18 and TRBJ1-5; 12 bases agree with TRBD1. There are 15 residues in the CDR3. The junction had 8 bases not matched to a gene; V was cut back by 8 bases and J by 6 bases. Germline CDR1 and CDR2: KGHSH and LQKENI. The CDR3 DNA sequence: TGTGCCAGCCAACCGGGACAGGGGGCTGGTCAGCCCCAGCATTTT. It specifies CASQPGQGAGQPQHF.

This chain links TRBV7-9 with TRBJ2-3; 8 bases line up with TRBD1. The germline V gene encodes CDR1 SEHNR and CDR2 FQNEAQ (reference sequence). V dropped 6 bases and J dropped 1; count of bases not matched to a gene: 9. CDR3 length: 16 residues. CDR3 sequence reads: CASRNPGGAGTDTQYF. For the CDR3, the DNA is TGTGCCAGCAGAAACCCAGGGGGCGCAGGCACAGATACGCAGTATTTT.

Worth noting for this clone: Relative to the germline gene, one junction end is altered; a read error may explain this. The chain uses TRBV7-7 and TRBJ2-5, with unresolved D. The germline V gene encodes CDR1 SSHAT and CDR2 FNYEAQ (reference sequence). CDR3 length: 13 amino acids. CDR3: CASSPIKGETQYF. DNA for the CDR3: TGTGCTAGCAGCCCCATTAAAGGAGAGACCCAGTACTTC.

The chain combines TRBV18 with TRBJ2-3; 9 bases align to TRBD1. The trim removed 4 bases at V and 1 base at J, leaving 3 bases unmatched. The CDR3 runs 15 residues. CDR1 and CDR2 (germline): KGHSH, LQKENI. CDR3 sequence reads: CASSLDRGGTDTQYF. In nucleotides, the CDR3 is TGTGCCAGCTCACTCGACAGGGGGGGCACAGATACGCAGTATTTT. Complete variable domain (other parts from reference TRBV18 and TRBJ2-3): NAGVMQNPRHLVRRRGQEARLRCSPMKGHSHVYWYRQLPEEGLKFMVYLQKENIIDESGMPKERFSAEFPKEGPSILRIQQVVRGDSAAYFCASSLDRGGTDTQYFGPGTRLTVL.

The chain couples TRBV29-1 to TRBJ1-1, with 7 bases that match TRBD1. Per the germline V gene, CDR1 is SQVTM and CDR2 is ANQGSEA. J was trimmed by 1 base and V by 7 bases; bases with no gene match: 6. The CDR3 length is 13 residues. In DNA form, the CDR3 reads TGCAGCGCCCAGTGGGACAGGAACACTGAAGCTTTCTTT. It specifies CSAQWDRNTEAFF.

This clone was detected a few times. The chain employs TRBV5-1 and TRBJ2-7, with D perhaps TRBD1 (6 bases). Germline CDR1 and CDR2: SGHRS and YFSETQ. Deletions cut 6 bases from V and 2 bases from J, with 15 bases between. The CDR3 contains 14 residues. The CDR3 sequence: CASNPQGMAYEQYF. In DNA, the CDR3 is TGCGCCAGCAACCCACAGGGTATGGCCTACGAGCAGTACTTC.

This clone was found a few times. V usage is TRBV7-2 and J usage is TRBJ2-2; possibly TRBD1 or TRBD2 for D (5 bases each). Germline CDR1 SGHTA, CDR2 FQGNSA. V shed 5 bases and J shed 1 base, with 11 bases lying between them. The CDR3 is 15 amino acids. The CDR3 nucleotides read TGTGCCAGCAGCCTCGGGGCAGGGAACACCGGGGAGCTGTTTTTT. Translated: CASSLGAGNTGELFF.

This chain uses TRBV4-1 with TRBJ2-1; TRBD2 matches at 10 bases. V lost 2 bases to trimming and J lost 7 bases; unmatched junction nucleotides: 11. Germline V CDR1 and CDR2: MGHRA, YSYEKL. This CDR3 has 17 amino acids. CDR3 bases: TGCGCCAGCAGCCAATCCGCCTGGGCTAGCGGGAGTAATGAGCAGTTCTTC. Translation gives CASSQSAWASGSNEQFF.